This is a list of T cell receptor beta chains from one sample in a study of CD8+ T cells in alopecia areata. Profiled with immunoSEQ multiplex PCR; TCRdb holds only in-frame clones, not every one. The table records about 220,000 clones, about 57% of them present only once. The input for sequencing was CD4+ T cells sorted from blood, taken at week 4, from a patient treated with tofacitinib. The receptors originated from a human donor with alopecia areata. Each CDR3 is given with its conserved first and last residue. The D gene is left open where the match is weak. A row's size may be missing; if present it is once, few, many or a size class.

clone size: .; J gene: TRBJ2-5; CDR3 length: 14; D gene: TRBD2; V gene: TRBV29-1; CDR3 DNA: TGCAGCGTTATAGCGGGGGGCCCCCGAGAGACCCAGTACTTC; CDR3 protein: CSVIAGGPRETQYF
clone size: .; J gene: TRBJ2-3; CDR3 length: 14; D gene: .; V gene: TRBV7-2; CDR3 DNA: TGTGCCAGCAGCCCACTAGGACTGACAGATACGCAGTATTTT; CDR3 protein: CASSPLGLTDTQYF
clone size: few; J gene: TRBJ1-5; CDR3 length: 13; D gene: .; V gene: TRBV6-5; CDR3 DNA: TGTGCCAGCAACCTTGGAGTCGCTCAGCCCCAGCATTTT; CDR3 protein: CASNLGVAQPQHF
clone size: few; J gene: TRBJ2-6; CDR3 length: 18; D gene: .; V gene: TRBV19; CDR3 DNA: TGTGCCAGTAGTAATTTAGCGGCGGCGACCCCTGGGGCCAACGTCCTGACTTTC; CDR3 protein: CASSNLAAATPGANVLTF
clone size: few; J gene: TRBJ1-6; CDR3 length: 14; D gene: .; V gene: TRBV4-3; CDR3 DNA: TGCGCCAGCAGCCAAGATCAGAGGAGTTCACCCCTCCACTTT; CDR3 protein: CASSQDQRSSPLHF
clone size: .; J gene: TRBJ2-2; CDR3 length: 12; D gene: .; V gene: TRBV30; CDR3 DNA: TGTGCCTGGAGTATTGCAGGGGGGGAGCTGTTTTTT; CDR3 protein: CAWSIAGGELFF
clone size: .; J gene: TRBJ2-2; CDR3 length: 15; D gene: TRBD1; V gene: TRBV11-2; CDR3 DNA: TGTGCCAGCAGCATGGGACAGGGCGTCACCGGGGAGCTGTTTTTT; CDR3 protein: CASSMGQGVTGELFF
clone size: once; J gene: TRBJ2-4; CDR3 length: 14; D gene: TRBD2; V gene: TRBV5-4; CDR3 DNA: TGTGCCAGCAGCCATTTATCGGGGGGGAACATTCAGTACTTC; CDR3 protein: CASSHLSGGNIQYF
clone size: .; J gene: TRBJ1-1; CDR3 length: 14; D gene: .; V gene: TRBV29-1; CDR3 DNA: TGCAGCGTTGAAGCTCCACTGGGGGCAACTGAAGCTTTCTTT; CDR3 protein: CSVEAPLGATEAFF
clone size: .; J gene: TRBJ1-1; CDR3 length: 8; D gene: .; V gene: TRBV20-1; CDR3 DNA: TGCAGTGGATCGGGTGCTTTCTTT; CDR3 protein: CSGSGAFF
clone size: .; J gene: TRBJ1-2; CDR3 length: 12; D gene: .; V gene: TRBV30; CDR3 DNA: TGTGCCTGGGCAGGGGAGCGCTATGGCTACACCTTC; CDR3 protein: CAWAGERYGYTF
clone size: .; J gene: TRBJ2-3; CDR3 length: 13; D gene: .; V gene: TRBV5-4; CDR3 DNA: TGTGCCAGCAGAACCGAGAGCACAGATACGCAGTATTTT; CDR3 protein: CASRTESTDTQYF
clone size: .; J gene: TRBJ2-7; CDR3 length: 12; D gene: .; V gene: TRBV30; CDR3 DNA: TGTGCCTGGAGACGCGATTCCTACGAGCAGTACTTC; CDR3 protein: CAWRRDSYEQYF
clone size: .; J gene: TRBJ1-1; CDR3 length: 14; D gene: .; V gene: TRBV4-3; CDR3 DNA: TGCGCCAGCAGCCAAGACAACATGAACACTGAAGCTTTCTTT; CDR3 protein: CASSQDNMNTEAFF
clone size: few; J gene: TRBJ2-3; CDR3 length: 14; D gene: TRBD2; V gene: TRBV25-1; CDR3 DNA: TGTGCCAGCAGTGGGCGGGGGGGCCCAGATACGCAGTATTTT; CDR3 protein: CASSGRGGPDTQYF
clone size: .; J gene: TRBJ2-3; CDR3 length: 15; D gene: .; V gene: TRBV27; CDR3 DNA: TGTGCCAGCAGTTTATTGGGACCGTCGGTGGACACGCAGTATTTT; CDR3 protein: CASSLLGPSVDTQYF
clone size: .; J gene: TRBJ2-7; CDR3 length: 13; D gene: TRBD1; V gene: TRBV29-1; CDR3 DNA: TGCAGCGCTTGGACAGGGAAATCCTACGAGCAGTACTTC; CDR3 protein: CSAWTGKSYEQYF
clone size: .; J gene: TRBJ1-5; CDR3 length: 16; D gene: .; V gene: TRBV15; CDR3 DNA: TGTGCCACCAGCGGGGGTTCGGGGGCGGGCAATCAGCCCCAGCATTTT; CDR3 protein: CATSGGSGAGNQPQHF
clone size: .; J gene: TRBJ2-1; CDR3 length: 17; D gene: TRBD2; V gene: TRBV4-1; CDR3 DNA: TGCGCCAGCAGCCATGTCCCTAGCGGGGGGTCCTACAATGAGCAGTTCTTC; CDR3 protein: CASSHVPSGGSYNEQFF
clone size: .; J gene: TRBJ2-5; CDR3 length: 15; D gene: .; V gene: TRBV7-2; CDR3 DNA: TGTGCCAGCAGCACCGGGACACCATCGGCCGGGACCCAGTACTTC; CDR3 protein: CASSTGTPSAGTQYF
clone size: .; J gene: TRBJ2-7; CDR3 length: 13; D gene: .; V gene: TRBV19; CDR3 DNA: TGTGCCAGTAGTCATCCCCGAGGCTACGAGCAGTACTTC; CDR3 protein: CASSHPRGYEQYF
clone size: .; J gene: TRBJ2-7; CDR3 length: 15; D gene: .; V gene: TRBV13; CDR3 DNA: TGTGCCAGCAGCTTACGAGGAGCGGCCTCCTACGAGCAGTACTTC; CDR3 protein: CASSLRGAASYEQYF
clone size: .; J gene: TRBJ1-5; CDR3 length: 15; D gene: .; V gene: TRBV6-5; CDR3 DNA: TGTGCCAGCAGCCTCAGGACCGATAGCAATCAGCCCCAGCATTTT; CDR3 protein: CASSLRTDSNQPQHF
clone size: .; J gene: TRBJ2-7; CDR3 length: 18; D gene: .; V gene: TRBV4-2; CDR3 DNA: TGTGCCAGCAGCCAAGATACTTCTTCCTCACCCCTCTCCTACGAGCAGTACTTC; CDR3 protein: CASSQDTSSSPLSYEQYF
clone size: .; J gene: TRBJ2-7; CDR3 length: 14; D gene: .; V gene: TRBV5-6; CDR3 DNA: TGTGCCAGCAGCCCGGACGGAACTACCTACGAGCAGTACTTC; CDR3 protein: CASSPDGTTYEQYF
clone size: .; J gene: TRBJ2-3; CDR3 length: 14; D gene: .; V gene: TRBV9; CDR3 DNA: TGTGCCAGCAGCGTCGACAGGAGCACAGATACGCAGTATTTT; CDR3 protein: CASSVDRSTDTQYF
clone size: once; J gene: TRBJ2-5; CDR3 length: 11; D gene: .; V gene: TRBV20-1; CDR3 DNA: TGCAGTGCTAGACCTGAGGAGACCCAGTACTTC; CDR3 protein: CSARPEETQYF
clone size: .; J gene: TRBJ1-6; CDR3 length: 14; D gene: .; V gene: TRBV30; CDR3 DNA: TGTGCCTGGAGATCATCAGGGGAAAATTCACCCCTCCACTTT; CDR3 protein: CAWRSSGENSPLHF
clone size: .; J gene: TRBJ1-4; CDR3 length: 15; D gene: TRBD1; V gene: TRBV29-1; CDR3 DNA: TGCAGCGTTGAAGGGTTCGACAGGGGCGAAGAAAAACTGTTTTTT; CDR3 protein: CSVEGFDRGEEKLFF
clone size: .; J gene: TRBJ2-7; CDR3 length: 14; D gene: TRBD1; V gene: TRBV6-6; CDR3 DNA: TGTGCCAGCTTCCGGGACAGGTCGTCCTACGAGCAGTACTTC; CDR3 protein: CASFRDRSSYEQYF
clone size: .; J gene: TRBJ1-6; CDR3 length: 13; D gene: .; V gene: TRBV5-1; CDR3 DNA: TGCGCCAGCAGCTTGGCCGCGAATTCACCCCTCCACTTT; CDR3 protein: CASSLAANSPLHF
clone size: many; J gene: TRBJ1-2; CDR3 length: 13; D gene: .; V gene: TRBV2; CDR3 DNA: TGTGCCAGCAGTGAGGAGGGTGGCTATGGCTACACCTTC; CDR3 protein: CASSEEGGYGYTF
clone size: .; J gene: TRBJ1-1; CDR3 length: 14; D gene: .; V gene: TRBV25-1; CDR3 DNA: TGTGCCAGCAGTGATAATAGGGGAATTCCTGAAGCTTTCTTT; CDR3 protein: CASSDNRGIPEAFF
clone size: .; J gene: TRBJ2-1; CDR3 length: 11; D gene: .; V gene: TRBV20-1; CDR3 DNA: TGCAGTGCCTCAAGGGGGAATGAGCAGTTCTTC; CDR3 protein: CSASRGNEQFF
clone size: few; J gene: TRBJ1-1; CDR3 length: 12; D gene: .; V gene: TRBV30; CDR3 DNA: TGTGCCTGGATGAGGGGGTTCACTGAAGCTTTCTTT; CDR3 protein: CAWMRGFTEAFF
clone size: .; J gene: TRBJ2-3; CDR3 length: 12; D gene: .; V gene: TRBV30; CDR3 DNA: TGTGCCTGGAGCTCTAATACAGATACGCAGTATTTT; CDR3 protein: CAWSSNTDTQYF
clone size: .; J gene: TRBJ1-6; CDR3 length: 13; D gene: .; V gene: TRBV9; CDR3 DNA: TGTGCCAGCAGCGCCGGACCAAATTCACCCCTCCACTTT; CDR3 protein: CASSAGPNSPLHF
clone size: few; J gene: TRBJ1-1; CDR3 length: 13; D gene: .; V gene: TRBV29-1; CDR3 DNA: TGCAGCGTTGAAGTGGGGGCGAACACTGAAGCTTTCTTT; CDR3 protein: CSVEVGANTEAFF
clone size: .; J gene: TRBJ2-7; CDR3 length: 12; D gene: .; V gene: TRBV19; CDR3 DNA: TGTGCCAGCACCGACAGGAGCGGCAAGCAGTACTTC; CDR3 protein: CASTDRSGKQYF
clone size: .; J gene: TRBJ1-2; CDR3 length: 12; D gene: .; V gene: TRBV29-1; CDR3 DNA: TGCAGCGTCCTCACCGAATTCTATGGCTACACCTTC; CDR3 protein: CSVLTEFYGYTF
clone size: .; J gene: TRBJ1-6; CDR3 length: 14; D gene: .; V gene: TRBV30; CDR3 DNA: TGTGCCTGGAGTTATGGGCAGGCTATTTCACCCCTCCACTTT; CDR3 protein: CAWSYGQAISPLHF
clone size: .; J gene: TRBJ1-1; CDR3 length: 14; D gene: TRBD1; V gene: TRBV11-2; CDR3 DNA: TGTGCCAGCAGCCCTGGGACAGGGGGGACTGAAGCTTTCTTT; CDR3 protein: CASSPGTGGTEAFF
clone size: few; J gene: TRBJ2-3; CDR3 length: 16; D gene: .; V gene: TRBV18; CDR3 DNA: TGTGCCAGCTCACCACCGAGCAGGGGAGGGGCAGATACGCAGTATTTT; CDR3 protein: CASSPPSRGGADTQYF
clone size: .; J gene: TRBJ2-6; CDR3 length: 15; D gene: .; V gene: TRBV29-1; CDR3 DNA: TGCAGCGTTGGGTTTTTAGGCTCTGGGGCCAACGTCCTGACTTTC; CDR3 protein: CSVGFLGSGANVLTF
clone size: .; J gene: TRBJ2-5; CDR3 length: 15; D gene: TRBD1; V gene: TRBV5-5; CDR3 DNA: TGTGCCAGCAGCTCCACAGGGGCTACCCGGGAGACCCAGTACTTC; CDR3 protein: CASSSTGATRETQYF
clone size: few; J gene: TRBJ2-3; CDR3 length: 17; D gene: .; V gene: TRBV4-1; CDR3 DNA: TGCGCCAGCAGCCCCGGTATGGGCCCTTCGGGTACAGATACGCAGTATTTT; CDR3 protein: CASSPGMGPSGTDTQYF
clone size: .; J gene: TRBJ2-7; CDR3 length: 14; D gene: TRBD1; V gene: TRBV15; CDR3 DNA: TGTGCCACCAGCAGTCCCACAGGGGGCTACGAGCAGTACTTC; CDR3 protein: CATSSPTGGYEQYF
clone size: .; J gene: TRBJ2-3; CDR3 length: 17; D gene: TRBD1; V gene: TRBV5-6; CDR3 DNA: TGTGCCAGCAGCTTATTTAGGGGGCAAATCAACACAGATACGCAGTATTTT; CDR3 protein: CASSLFRGQINTDTQYF
clone size: .; J gene: TRBJ2-7; CDR3 length: 13; D gene: TRBD2; V gene: TRBV30; CDR3 DNA: TGTGCCTGGAGTGTACCGGGAGGTATCGAGCAGTACTTC; CDR3 protein: CAWSVPGGIEQYF
clone size: .; J gene: TRBJ1-2; CDR3 length: 14; D gene: .; V gene: TRBV10-2; CDR3 DNA: TGCGCCAGCAGTGAGAGGGGTGCCCTCCGCGGCTACACCTTC; CDR3 protein: CASSERGALRGYTF
clone size: .; J gene: TRBJ2-1; CDR3 length: 14; D gene: TRBD2; V gene: TRBV7-9; CDR3 DNA: TGTGCCAGCAGCCCTAGCGGGGGGGTCAATGAGCAGTTCTTC; CDR3 protein: CASSPSGGVNEQFF
clone size: .; J gene: TRBJ1-2; CDR3 length: 14; D gene: .; V gene: TRBV19; CDR3 DNA: TGTGCCAGTAACGTTGACAGGCGAACGGATGGCTACACCTTC; CDR3 protein: CASNVDRRTDGYTF
clone size: few; J gene: TRBJ2-6; CDR3 length: 14; D gene: .; V gene: TRBV29-1; CDR3 DNA: TGCAGCGTTGAAATAGGTTCTGGGGCCAACGTCCTGACTTTC; CDR3 protein: CSVEIGSGANVLTF
clone size: .; J gene: TRBJ1-2; CDR3 length: 12; D gene: .; V gene: TRBV29-1; CDR3 DNA: TGCAGCGTTCGGGACGGGAACTATGGCTACACCTTC; CDR3 protein: CSVRDGNYGYTF
clone size: .; J gene: TRBJ1-5; CDR3 length: 11; D gene: .; V gene: TRBV29-1; CDR3 DNA: TGCAGCGTTGGCGACGGTCAGCCCCAGCATTTT; CDR3 protein: CSVGDGQPQHF
clone size: .; J gene: TRBJ1-2; CDR3 length: 15; D gene: .; V gene: TRBV5-1; CDR3 DNA: TGCGCCAGCAGCCGGGCCCGAGACAGTAACTATGGCTACACCTTC; CDR3 protein: CASSRARDSNYGYTF
clone size: .; J gene: TRBJ2-7; CDR3 length: 13; D gene: TRBD1; V gene: TRBV7-7; CDR3 DNA: TGTGCCAGCAGCTTTACCACAGGGGGGGAGCAGTACTTC; CDR3 protein: CASSFTTGGEQYF